This TCR beta chain was obtained from a study of T cell changes during pregnancy in multiple sclerosis (dated by TCRdb to between 2018 and 2021). A note on the overall study: In women with multiple sclerosis, the researchers looked at how the T cell repertoire shifted as pregnancy progressed.

The library was generated by the immunoSEQ multiplex PCR assay. TCRdb took over this immuneACCESS table, retaining in-frame rearrangements with V and J assigned. Such tables are incomplete; in checked studies, under half of the missing clones stem from an unresolved V gene, and the remainder is unexplained. The sample has 90,000 to 120,000 clones on record, just under 95% of them singletons. The leading ten clones occupy 0.65% to 0.9% of the sample. The CDR1 and CDR2 encoded by the germline V gene are SGHRS and YFSETQ. There are 15 amino acids in the CDR3, from cysteine to phenylalanine inclusive. Left in the record is the CDR3 DNA by itself, 45 bases read in frame from the first base. Unmatched junction bases come to 5, with V trimmed by 4 bases and J by 1 base. Regarding this clone: Its antigen has not been determined. The sample holds no much larger clone one base away, and base qualities are not on file.

The material sequenced was peripheral blood, taken in the third trimester of pregnancy. This receptor was taken from a female donor in good health, enrolled as a control in a pregnancy study. The receptor chain draws on TRBV5-1 and TRBJ1-1, and 9 junction bases match TRBD1. The CDR3 corresponds to CASSIRTGANTEAFF. The DNA sequence is as follows: TGCGCCAGCAGCATACGGACAGGGGCGAACACTGAAGCTTTCTTT.